This record concerns one TCR beta chain sequence. Its antigen is not identified. V was trimmed by 0 bases and J by 0 bases, leaving 21 bases between them. Germline CDR1 MNHEY, CDR2 SVGEGT. There are 20 residues in the CDR3. This sample is drawn from a study of T cell repertoires in cytomegalovirus infection. Across the whole study: Well-studied HLA-B-restricted epitopes and recently identified HLA-C-restricted epitopes of CMV were both used in the study. It can be stated that public TCR beta signatures indicated CMV infection as well as a matching HLA type. Findings and caveats of the study: There were carriers of CMV plus the relevant HLA, and cumulative public TCR beta family frequency identified them. Ex vivo responses were dominated by HLA-C-restricted CMV-specific TCR beta clonotypes.

From the reads, TCRdb called clonotypes with MiXCR, one entry per CDR3 protein. Counted here are about half a million distinct CDR3 sequences, roughly a third occurring once; the ten biggest clones make up under 20%. The sequence was obtained from a human donor in good health (CMV status not recorded). Some clones in this sample may be carry-over from other donors' samples. This sequence joins TRBV6-2 or TRBV6-3 and TRBJ1-5, with D uncertain. The sequencing used cultured PBMCs, collected from culture after CMV antigen stimulation. DNA for the CDR3: TGTGCCAGCAGTTACTCGATCGGCGTAGACATCGTATATAGCAATCAGCCCCAGCATTTT. Translated, it gives CASSYSIGVDIVYSNQPQHF.